Following are 6 T cell receptor beta chains from one sample sequenced in a study of CD8 T cells in ankylosing spondylitis. Study-level points and caveats: About 8 highly homologous variants made up a TCR beta motif, and this motif appeared characteristic of ankylosing spondylitis blood.

Their antigens are not known. One entry per CDR3 protein, called by TCRdb with MiXCR from the 5' RACE reads. Of almost 400,000 distinct CDR3 sequences detected, about a fifth appear once; the ten largest clones hold about a sixth. Sequencing used blood, either unsorted or a sorted T cell fraction (not recorded which). The receptor set was obtained from a male donor with ankylosing spondylitis.

This clonotype was detected a few times. The gene calls are TRBV28 and TRBJ2-1; 13 bases match TRBD2. The V gene's germline CDR1 is MDHEN and CDR2 SYDVKM. The CDR3 loop spans 16 amino acids. V trimming: 3 bases; J trimming: 5 bases; junction bases outside the gene matches: 4. The CDR3 sequence: CASSLTSGRTNNEQFF. DNA of the CDR3: TGTGCCAGCAGTTTGACTAGCGGGAGGACCAACAATGAGCAGTTCTTC.

This clonotype has a handful of counts. The chain uses TRBV12-3 or TRBV12-4 and TRBJ2-7; 11 bases are a match to TRBD2. The CDR3 contains 15 residues. Trimming at V came to 6 bases and at J to 0 bases, leaving 4 bases not matched to a gene. CDR3 amino acids: CASRPGTSGSYEQYF. The DNA of the CDR3 is TGTGCCAGCAGACCCGGGACTAGCGGCTCCTACGAGCAGTACTTC.

The chain carries TRBV5-4 and TRBJ2-1; 10 bases fit TRBD2. Germline V gives CDR1 SGHNT, CDR2 YYREEE (reference sequence). This CDR3 spans 18 amino acids. J lost 0 bases, V lost 5 bases, and 11 bases had no gene match. CDR3 DNA sequence: TGTGCCAGCAGGGGAGGACTAGCGGATATAAGCTCCTACAATGAGCAGTTCTTC. Its translation is CASRGGLADISSYNEQFF.

This sequence joins TRBV20-1 and TRBJ2-1; D possibly corresponds to TRBD2 (6 bases). The CDR3 spans 14 residues. V was trimmed by 4 bases and J by 2 bases, leaving 12 bases between them. Looked up from germline, CDR1 is DFQATT and CDR2 is SNEGSKA (reference sequence). CDR3 bases: TGCAGTGCTACAGGAGGGGAGGCCTACAATGAGCAGTTCTTC. Its translation: CSATGGEAYNEQFF.

This clonotype showed up just a few times. The CDR3 sequence: CASSQSRYEQYF. As DNA, the CDR3 is TGTGCCAGCAGCCAGTCGCGGTACGAGCAGTACTTC. The rearrangement uses TRBV3-1 and TRBJ2-7; D gene uncertain. The length of the CDR3 is 12 residues. V was pared by 3 bases and J by 4 bases, with 7 bases between. In germline, CDR1 is LGHDT, CDR2 YNNKEL (reference sequence).

V is TRBV24-1 and J is TRBJ2-1; D is ambiguous. The CDR3 spans 14 residues. From germline, CDR1 is KGHDR and CDR2 SFDVKD. With 1 base removed from V and 4 bases from J, the gap between germline ends came to 7 bases. The CDR3, as DNA: TGTGCCACCAGTGATTTAGAGTCGTACAATGAGCAGTTCTTC. It yields the protein CATSDLESYNEQFF.